This TCR beta chain was captured in a study of regulatory T cells in long-lasting Graves disease (TCRdb year 2021). About the study as a whole: Persistent Graves' disease meant more than 5 years of antithyroid drug treatment with TSH receptor autoantibodies that stayed positive. TCR sequencing covered approximately 13 persistent and about 20 newly diagnosed Graves' disease patients, some 33 samples in total. Antithyroid drugs had been taken for 8.5 to 11 years on average by persistent Graves' disease patients in the clinical cohort. Patients with persistent Graves' disease were compared with patients with newly diagnosed Graves' disease using TCR sequencing and RNA sequencing of peripheral blood. The study was conducted in China and was registered as a clinical trial. What the authors observed across the whole study: Compared with newly diagnosed patients, persistent Graves' disease patients had lower TCR Shannon entropy and fewer highly expanded clones, which suggests clonal expansion. Patients with persistent disease shared more public clonotypes (around 2,500) than newly diagnosed patients did (approximately 970). Sequencing and analysis were limited to the TCR beta chain. TRBV28, TRBJ1-2 and TRBJ2-5 were preferentially used in persistent disease, while TRBV20-1 and TRBJ2-1 were favored in newly diagnosed disease. Because the primary lesion, thyroid tissue, could not be accessed, the study looked at peripheral blood alone. The authors noted that the small sample size was a limitation that may lower accuracy.

Reading from cysteine to phenylalanine, the CDR3 counts 13 amino acids. Only the CDR3 region is kept as DNA, spanning 39 bases read in frame from base 1. Trimming takes 2 bases from V and 4 bases from J, and the germline ends sit 6 bases apart. CDR1 SGHVS and CDR2 FQNEAQ are derived from the germline V gene. The time point label corresponds to: persistent/refractory GD, antithyroid drugs over 5 years with positive TRAb. For both TCR sequencing and RNA sequencing, RNA was extracted from PBMCs in TRIzol. The diagnosis of Graves' disease was made according to American Thyroid Association guidelines. Patients for the study were recruited at an endocrinology department in Xi'an, China. Each patient gave about 8.1 milliliters of peripheral blood, collected in an EDTA anticoagulant tube. Ficoll Paque Plus density gradient separation was used to isolate PBMCs, and no additional T cell sorting was done. An Agilent 2100 Bioanalyzer and agarose gel were used to assess RNA quality, and a NanoDrop 2000 was used to measure RNA concentration.

This clonotype was counted only a few times. Its specific antigen is unknown. No clone much larger than this one lies a single base away; base qualities are absent. Library preparation employed multiplex PCR. Sequenced on an Illumina HiSeq 4000. iRepertoire HTBI primers and Arm-PCR amplification of CDR3 regions were used to construct TCR beta libraries. Gel purification was performed on PCR products prior to sequencing. Per the original workflow: A total of around 66 TRBV and 14 TRBJ segments were identified across samples and were used for gene usage analysis of CDR3 amino acid clonotypes. COPE and FqMerger were used to merge filtered high-quality paired reads into contigs. BLAST was used to align contigs to IMGT TRBV, TRBD and TRBJ reference genes, with CDR3 defined following IMGT. Any clonotype with a frequency above 0.1% was classified as a highly expanded clone. Shannon entropy served as the measure of repertoire diversity, while the Gini coefficient captured V-J evenness. Clonotypes shared by more than one individual were considered public. Starting from the raw public reads, TCRdb applied fastp trimming at Q25, assembled clones with MiXCR and retained in-frame beta chains. All rows with the same CDR3 protein become a single entry with the most common DNA and genes. These V and J calls derive from TCRdb rather than the authors' analysis. The sample yields 450,000 or so distinct CDR3 sequences; under 25% were counted once. Under 15% of the sample is taken by the ten largest.

This sequence originates from a female donor with Graves disease. The chain uses TRBV7-8 and TRBJ1-5; the D gene lacks a confident call. The source material was peripheral blood mononuclear cells (PBMCs), sampled when the disease was refractory, from a patient treated with antithyroid drugs. The nucleotides are TGTGCCAGCAGCTTACTCCAGAATCAGCCCCAGCATTTT. It translates to CASSLLQNQPQHF.